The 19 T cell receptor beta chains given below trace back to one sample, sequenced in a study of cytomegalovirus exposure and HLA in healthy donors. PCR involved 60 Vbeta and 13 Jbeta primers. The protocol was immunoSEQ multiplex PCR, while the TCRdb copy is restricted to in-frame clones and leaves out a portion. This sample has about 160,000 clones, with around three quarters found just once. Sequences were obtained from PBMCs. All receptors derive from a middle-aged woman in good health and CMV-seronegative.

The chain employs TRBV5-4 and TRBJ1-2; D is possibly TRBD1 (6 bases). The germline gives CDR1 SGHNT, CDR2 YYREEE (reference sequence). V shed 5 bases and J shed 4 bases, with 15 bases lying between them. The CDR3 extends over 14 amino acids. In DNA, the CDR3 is TGTGCCAGCAGTTCCCGGACAGTGCTCTATGGCTACACCTTC. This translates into CASSSRTVLYGYTF.

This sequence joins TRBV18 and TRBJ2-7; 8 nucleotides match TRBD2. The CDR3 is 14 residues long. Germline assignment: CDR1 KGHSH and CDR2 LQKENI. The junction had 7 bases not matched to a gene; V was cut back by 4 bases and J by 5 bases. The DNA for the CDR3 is TGTGCCAGCTCACGTACGGGGGGGGGAGACGAGCAGTACTTC. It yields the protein CASSRTGGGDEQYF. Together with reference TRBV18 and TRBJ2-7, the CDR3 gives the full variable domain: NAGVMQNPRHLVRRRGQEARLRCSPMKGHSHVYWYRQLPEEGLKFMVYLQKENIIDESGMPKERFSAEFPKEGPSILRIQQVVRGDSAAYFCASSRTGGGDEQYFGPGTRLTVT.

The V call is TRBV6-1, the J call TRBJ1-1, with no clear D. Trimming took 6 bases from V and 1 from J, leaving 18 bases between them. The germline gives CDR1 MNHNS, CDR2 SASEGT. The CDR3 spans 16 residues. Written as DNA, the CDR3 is TGTGCCAGCAGAGAATACCAAGCACTGAAGAACACTGAAGCTTTCTTT. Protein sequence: CASREYQALKNTEAFF.

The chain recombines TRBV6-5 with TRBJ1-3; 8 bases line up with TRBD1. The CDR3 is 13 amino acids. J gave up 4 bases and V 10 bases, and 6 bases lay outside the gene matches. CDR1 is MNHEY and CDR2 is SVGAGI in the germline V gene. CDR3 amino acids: CATRRTGGNTIYF. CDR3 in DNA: TGTGCCACTCGTAGGACAGGGGGAAACACCATATATTTT.

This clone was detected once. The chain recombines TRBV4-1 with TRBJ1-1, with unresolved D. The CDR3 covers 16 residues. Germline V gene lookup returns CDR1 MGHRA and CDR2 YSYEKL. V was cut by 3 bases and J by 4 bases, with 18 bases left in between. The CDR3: CASSQQPVARPTEAFF. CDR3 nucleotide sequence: TGCGCCAGCAGCCAGCAACCAGTCGCCAGGCCCACTGAAGCTTTCTTT.

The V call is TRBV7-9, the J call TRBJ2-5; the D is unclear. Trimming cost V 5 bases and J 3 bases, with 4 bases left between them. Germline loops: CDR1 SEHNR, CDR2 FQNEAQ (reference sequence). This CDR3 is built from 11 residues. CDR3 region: CASSEEETQYF. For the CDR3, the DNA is TGTGCCAGCAGCGAGGAAGAGACCCAGTACTTC.

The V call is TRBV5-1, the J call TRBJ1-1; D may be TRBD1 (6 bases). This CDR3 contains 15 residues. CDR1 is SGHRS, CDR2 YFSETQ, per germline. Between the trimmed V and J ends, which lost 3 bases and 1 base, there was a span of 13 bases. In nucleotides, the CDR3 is TGCGCCAGCAGCTCATACAGGGAGGGGAACACTGAAGCTTTCTTT. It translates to CASSSYREGNTEAFF.

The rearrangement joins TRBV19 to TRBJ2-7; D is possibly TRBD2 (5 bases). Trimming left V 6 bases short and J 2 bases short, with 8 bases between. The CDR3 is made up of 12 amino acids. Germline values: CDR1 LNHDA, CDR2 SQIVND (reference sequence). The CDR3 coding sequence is TGTGCCAGTAGCGTCGGGGCCTACGAGCAGTACTTC. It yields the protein CASSVGAYEQYF. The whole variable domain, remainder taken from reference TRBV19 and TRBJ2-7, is DGGITQSPKYLFRKEGQNVTLSCEQNLNHDAMYWYRQDPGQGLRLIYYSQIVNDFQKGDIAEGYSVSREKKESFPLTVTSAQKNPTAFYLCASSVGAYEQYFGPGTRLTVT.

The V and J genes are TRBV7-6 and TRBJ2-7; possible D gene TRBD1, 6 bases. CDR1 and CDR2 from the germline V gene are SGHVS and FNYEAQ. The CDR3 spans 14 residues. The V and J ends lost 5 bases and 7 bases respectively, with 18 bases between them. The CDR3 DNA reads TGTGCCAGCAGCCCCGGCTGGGGGCAGGAAGAGCAGTACTTC. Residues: CASSPGWGQEEQYF.

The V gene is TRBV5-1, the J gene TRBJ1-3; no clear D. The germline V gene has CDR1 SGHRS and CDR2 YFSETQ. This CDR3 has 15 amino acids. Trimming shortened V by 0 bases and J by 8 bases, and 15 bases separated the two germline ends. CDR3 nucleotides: TGCGCCAGCAGCTTGGAACCGGCCTCGAGGGACACCATATATTTT. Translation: CASSLEPASRDTIYF.

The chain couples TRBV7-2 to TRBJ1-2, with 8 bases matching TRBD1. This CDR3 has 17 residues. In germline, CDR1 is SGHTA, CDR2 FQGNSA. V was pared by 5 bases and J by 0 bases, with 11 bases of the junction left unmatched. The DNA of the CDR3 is TGTGCCAGCAGCCGTGACGGCACAGGGGGGCCTAACTATGGCTACACCTTC. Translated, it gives CASSRDGTGGPNYGYTF.

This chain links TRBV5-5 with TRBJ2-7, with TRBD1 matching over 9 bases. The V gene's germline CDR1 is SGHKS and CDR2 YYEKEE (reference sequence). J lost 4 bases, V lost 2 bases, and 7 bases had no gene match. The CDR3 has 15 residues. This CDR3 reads CASSFGWDRDYEQYF. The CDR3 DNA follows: TGTGCCAGCAGCTTCGGTTGGGACAGGGATTACGAGCAGTACTTC.

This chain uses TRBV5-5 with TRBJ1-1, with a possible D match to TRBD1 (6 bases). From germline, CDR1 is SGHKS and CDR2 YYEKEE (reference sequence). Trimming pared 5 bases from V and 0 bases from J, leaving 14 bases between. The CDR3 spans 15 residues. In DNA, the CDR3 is TGTGCCAGCAGTTACAGGGTAAAAATGAACACTGAAGCTTTCTTT. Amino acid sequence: CASSYRVKMNTEAFF.

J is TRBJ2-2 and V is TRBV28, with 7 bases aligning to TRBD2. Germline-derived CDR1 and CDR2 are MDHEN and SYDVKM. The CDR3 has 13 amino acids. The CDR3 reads CAVVSGGPGELFF. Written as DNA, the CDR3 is TGTGCGGTGGTCTCGGGAGGCCCCGGGGAGCTGTTTTTT.

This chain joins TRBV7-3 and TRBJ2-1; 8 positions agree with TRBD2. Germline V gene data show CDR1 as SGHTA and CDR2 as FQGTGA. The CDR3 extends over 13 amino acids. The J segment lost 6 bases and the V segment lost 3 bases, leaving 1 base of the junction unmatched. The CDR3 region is CASSLTSVNEQFF. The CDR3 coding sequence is TGTGCCAGCAGCTTGACTAGCGTCAATGAGCAGTTCTTC. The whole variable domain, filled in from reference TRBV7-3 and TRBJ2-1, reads GAGVSQTPSNKVTEKGKYVELRCDPISGHTALYWYRQSLGQGPEFLIYFQGTGAADDSGLPNDRFFAVRPEGSVSTLKIQRTERGDSAVYLCASSLTSVNEQFFGPGTRLTVL.

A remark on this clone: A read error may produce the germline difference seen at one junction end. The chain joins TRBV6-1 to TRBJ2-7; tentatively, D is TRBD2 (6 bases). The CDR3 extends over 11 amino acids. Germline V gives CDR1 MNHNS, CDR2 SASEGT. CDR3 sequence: CASSSGQGLNF. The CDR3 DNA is TGTGCCAGCAGTTCAGGGCAGGGACTTAACTTC.

The CDR3 protein is CASSAQGGTDTQYF. The CDR3 DNA follows: TGCGCCAGCAGCGCACAGGGTGGTACAGATACGCAGTATTTT. V gene TRBV5-1 combines with J gene TRBJ2-3, with TRBD1 as a possible D gene (6 bases). V was cut by 4 bases and J by 3 bases, with 12 bases left in between. Germline-derived CDR1 and CDR2 are SGHRS and YFSETQ. The CDR3 runs 14 residues.

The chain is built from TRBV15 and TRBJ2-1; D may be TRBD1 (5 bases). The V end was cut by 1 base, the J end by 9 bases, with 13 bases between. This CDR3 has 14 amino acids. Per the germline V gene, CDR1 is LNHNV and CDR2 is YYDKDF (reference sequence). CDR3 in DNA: TGTGCCACCAGCAGAGCCTCGGACATCCGTGAGCAGTTCTTC. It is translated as CATSRASDIREQFF.

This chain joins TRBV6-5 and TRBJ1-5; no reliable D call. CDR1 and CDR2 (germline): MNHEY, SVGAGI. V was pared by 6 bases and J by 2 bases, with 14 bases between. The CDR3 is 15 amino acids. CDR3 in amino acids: CASRLLGEGNQPQHF. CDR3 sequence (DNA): TGTGCCAGCAGACTCCTCGGGGAAGGCAATCAGCCCCAGCATTTT.